A single sample gave rise to the 7 T cell receptor beta chains below, sequenced in a study of chemoradiotherapy in HPV16-positive cancers. Only in-frame clones appear in the TCRdb table, and some are missing; sequencing was by immunoSEQ multiplex PCR. Of 25,000 to 30,000 clones listed, approximately 90% are singletons. Sequences were derived from blood, sampled from a patient who underwent chemoradiotherapy. These receptors all stem from a human donor with HPV-associated anogenital cancer.

This clone was seen once. The rearrangement joins TRBV28 to TRBJ2-6, with D tentatively TRBD1 (5 bases). This CDR3 is built from 15 residues. Germline V CDR1 and CDR2: MDHEN, SYDVKM. V gave up 3 bases and J gave up 4 bases, with 10 bases separating them. The CDR3 coding sequence is TGTGCCAGCAGTTTCCAGGGTGCAGGGGCCAACGTCCTGACTTTC. Protein sequence: CASSFQGAGANVLTF.

V gene TRBV4-3 combines with J gene TRBJ1-2; D is possibly TRBD1 (6 bases). V was shortened by 0 bases and J by 0 bases, with 11 bases between the two germline ends. CDR3 size: 16 residues. Germline V lookup: CDR1 LGHNA, CDR2 YSLEER. The CDR3 nucleotides are TGCGCCAGCAGCCAAGAGGCGGAGGGGGCTAACTATGGCTACACCTTC. As protein: CASSQEAEGANYGYTF.

The genes are TRBV4-3 and TRBJ2-7, with D tentatively TRBD2 (5 bases). Trimming cost V 0 bases and J 4 bases, with 16 bases left between them. Germline assignment: CDR1 LGHNA and CDR2 YSLEER. The CDR3 totals 16 residues. In DNA form, the CDR3 reads TGCGCCAGCAGCCAAGACCGGTTTGGGGAGTATTACGAGCAGTACTTC. As protein: CASSQDRFGEYYEQYF.

The rearrangement links TRBV7-3 to TRBJ2-5; TRBD1 matches 9 bases. Germline V gene data show CDR1 as SGHTA and CDR2 as FQGTGA. The CDR3 extends over 13 amino acids. Trimming cost V 8 bases and J 5 bases; bases outside gene matches: 6. The CDR3 sequence: CASGTGYGETQYF. In DNA, the CDR3 is TGTGCCAGCGGGACAGGGTATGGGGAGACCCAGTACTTC.

The CDR3 is CASSERRFNEQFF. DNA of the CDR3: TGTGCCAGCAGTGAACGGCGGTTCAATGAGCAGTTCTTC. V gene TRBV2 combines with J gene TRBJ2-1, with D uncertain. The CDR3 runs to 13 residues. V lost 2 bases and J lost 6, with 8 bases in between. Germline V gene sequence: CDR1 SNHLY, CDR2 FYNNEI.

The V gene is TRBV2, the J gene TRBJ2-1, with D uncertain. The germline CDR1 and CDR2 sequences are SNHLY and FYNNEI. The CDR3 loop spans 13 amino acids. Trimming shortened V by 7 bases and J by 4 bases, and 11 bases separated the two germline ends. The CDR3 DNA sequence: TGTGCCAGCATAGGTGGCAGATACAATGAGCAGTTCTTC. It yields the protein CASIGGRYNEQFF. Using reference TRBV2 and TRBJ2-1 for the parts outside the CDR3, the full variable domain is EPEVTQTPSHQVTQMGQEVILRCVPISNHLYFYWYRQILGQKVEFLVSFYNNEISEKSEIFDDQFSVERPDGSNFTLKIRSTKLEDSAMYFCASIGGRYNEQFFGPGTRLTVL.

The V and J genes are TRBV2 and TRBJ2-4; D perhaps matches TRBD2 (6 bases). The CDR3 spans 14 residues. CDR1 SNHLY and CDR2 FYNNEI come from the germline V gene. Trimming removed 6 bases from V and 0 bases from J, with 9 bases in between. CDR3 in amino acids: CASSLAAAKNIQYF. CDR3 nucleotides: TGTGCCAGCAGCTTAGCGGCAGCCAAAAACATTCAGTACTTC.